This TCR beta chain was retrieved from a study of beta chain features in type 1 diabetes. Expressed TCRB transcripts were sequenced because the entire RNA isolate underwent reverse transcription. Clones were read by immunoSEQ multiplex PCR, and TCRdb kept only the in-frame ones, dropping some. This table holds about 350,000 clones, 20% found once. The CDR3 runs 15 residues. Germline loops: CDR1 MDHEN, CDR2 SYDVKM. V gave up 5 bases and J gave up 5 bases; unmatched junction bases: 7. This clonotype was sampled from a woman aged 18-29 years in good health. The sequenced material came from naive CD4+ T cells from blood. The rearrangement joins TRBV28 to TRBJ2-4; TRBD2 matches at 9 bases. The CDR3 nucleotides are TGTGCCAGCAGTGGGTCTAGCGGGGTTGAAAACATTCAGTACTTC. Translation gives CASSGSSGVENIQYF.